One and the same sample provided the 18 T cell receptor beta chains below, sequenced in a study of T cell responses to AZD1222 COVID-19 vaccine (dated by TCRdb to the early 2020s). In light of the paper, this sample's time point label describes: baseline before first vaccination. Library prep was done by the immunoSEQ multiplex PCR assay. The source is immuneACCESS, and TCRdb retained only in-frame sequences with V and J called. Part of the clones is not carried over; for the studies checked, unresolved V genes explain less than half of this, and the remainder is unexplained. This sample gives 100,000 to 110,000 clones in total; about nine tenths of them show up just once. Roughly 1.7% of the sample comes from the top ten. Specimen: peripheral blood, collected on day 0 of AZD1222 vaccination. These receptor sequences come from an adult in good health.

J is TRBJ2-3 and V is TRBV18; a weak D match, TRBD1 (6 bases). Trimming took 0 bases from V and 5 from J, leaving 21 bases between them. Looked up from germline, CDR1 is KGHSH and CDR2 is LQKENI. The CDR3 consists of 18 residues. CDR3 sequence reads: CASSPPDSAKLMKDTQYF. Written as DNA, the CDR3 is TGTGCCAGCTCACCACCGGACAGCGCCAAACTAATGAAAGATACGCAGTATTTT.

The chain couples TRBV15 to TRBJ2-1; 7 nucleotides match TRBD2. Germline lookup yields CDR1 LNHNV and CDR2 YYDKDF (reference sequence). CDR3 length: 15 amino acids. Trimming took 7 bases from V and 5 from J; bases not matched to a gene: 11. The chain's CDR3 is CATNTGEGVDNEQFF. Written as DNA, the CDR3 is TGTGCCACCAACACCGGGGAGGGCGTCGACAATGAGCAGTTCTTC.

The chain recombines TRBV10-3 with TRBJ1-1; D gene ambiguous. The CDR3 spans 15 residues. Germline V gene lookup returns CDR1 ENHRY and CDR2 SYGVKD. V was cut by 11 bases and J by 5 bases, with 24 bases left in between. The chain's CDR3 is CASFRDTNPGTEAFF. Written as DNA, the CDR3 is TGTGCCTCCTTCCGGGATACTAATCCGGGAACTGAAGCTTTCTTT.

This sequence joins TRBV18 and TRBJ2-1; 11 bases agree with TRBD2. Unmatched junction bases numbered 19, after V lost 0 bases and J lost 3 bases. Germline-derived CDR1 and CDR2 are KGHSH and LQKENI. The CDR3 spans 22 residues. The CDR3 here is CASSPPFNRLAGGSHIYNEQFF. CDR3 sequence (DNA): TGTGCCAGCTCACCACCGTTTAATCGTCTAGCGGGAGGAAGCCATATCTACAATGAGCAGTTCTTC.

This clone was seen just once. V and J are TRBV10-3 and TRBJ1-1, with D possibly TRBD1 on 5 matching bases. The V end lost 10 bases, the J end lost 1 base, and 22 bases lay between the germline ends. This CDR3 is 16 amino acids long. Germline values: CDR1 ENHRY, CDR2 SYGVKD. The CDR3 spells CATCGAVQDGNTEAFF. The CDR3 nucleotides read TGTGCCACATGTGGGGCCGTCCAGGACGGGAACACTGAAGCTTTCTTT.

CDR3 coding DNA: TGCGCCAGCAGCTTTGCACCCTCCTACGAGCAGTACTTC. This codes for CASSFAPSYEQYF. The rearrangement links TRBV5-1 to TRBJ2-7; D gene ambiguous. V was trimmed by 2 bases and J by 0 bases, leaving 6 bases between them. The CDR3 extends over 13 amino acids. Germline V CDR1 and CDR2: SGHRS, YFSETQ.

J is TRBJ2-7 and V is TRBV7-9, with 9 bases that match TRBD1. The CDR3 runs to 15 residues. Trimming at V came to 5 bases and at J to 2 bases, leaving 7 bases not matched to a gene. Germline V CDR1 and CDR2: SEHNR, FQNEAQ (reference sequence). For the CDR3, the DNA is TGTGCCAGCAGCACCAGACAGGGGGAAGCCTACGAGCAGTACTTC. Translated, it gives CASSTRQGEAYEQYF.

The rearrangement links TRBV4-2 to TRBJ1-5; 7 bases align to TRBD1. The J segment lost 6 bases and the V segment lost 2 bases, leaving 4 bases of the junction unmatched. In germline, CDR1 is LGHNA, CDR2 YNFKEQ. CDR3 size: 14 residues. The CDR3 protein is CASSQTGEGQPQHF. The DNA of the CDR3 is TGTGCCAGCAGCCAAACAGGGGAAGGTCAGCCCCAGCATTTT.

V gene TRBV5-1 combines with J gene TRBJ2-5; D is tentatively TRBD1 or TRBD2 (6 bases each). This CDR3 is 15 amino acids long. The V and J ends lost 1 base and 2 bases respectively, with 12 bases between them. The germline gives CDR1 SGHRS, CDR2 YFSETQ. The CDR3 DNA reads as TGCGCCAGCAGCTTGATCCGGGGGCTTCAAGAGACCCAGTACTTC. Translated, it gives CASSLIRGLQETQYF.

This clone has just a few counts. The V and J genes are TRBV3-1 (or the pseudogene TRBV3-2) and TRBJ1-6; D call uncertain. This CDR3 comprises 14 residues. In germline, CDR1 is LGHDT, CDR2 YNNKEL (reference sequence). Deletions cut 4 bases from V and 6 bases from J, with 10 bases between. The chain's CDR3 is CASSPGLSNSPLHF. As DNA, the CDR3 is TGTGCCAGCAGCCCCGGACTTAGTAATTCACCCCTCCACTTT.

CDR3 protein: CATSLGRREGETQYF. The CDR3 DNA reads TGTGCCACCAGCCTCGGGCGTAGGGAGGGAGAGACCCAGTACTTC. J is TRBJ2-5 and V is TRBV15, with 7 bases fitting TRBD2. V was pared by 5 bases and J by 4 bases, with 10 bases of the junction left unmatched. CDR3 size: 15 residues. CDR1 and CDR2 from the germline V gene are LNHNV and YYDKDF (reference sequence).

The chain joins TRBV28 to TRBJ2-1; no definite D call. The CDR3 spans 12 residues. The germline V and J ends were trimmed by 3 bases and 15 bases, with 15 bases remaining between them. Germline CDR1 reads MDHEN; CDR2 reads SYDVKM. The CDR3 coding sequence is TGTGCCAGCAGTTTCGCTGGCAAACACGGGTTCTTC. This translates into CASSFAGKHGFF.

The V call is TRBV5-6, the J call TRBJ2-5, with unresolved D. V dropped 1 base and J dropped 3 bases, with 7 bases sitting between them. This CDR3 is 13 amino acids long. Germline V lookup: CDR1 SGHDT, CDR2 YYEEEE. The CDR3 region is CASSLRLEETQYF. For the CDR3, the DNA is TGTGCCAGCAGCTTGAGGCTGGAAGAGACCCAGTACTTC.

CDR3 in amino acids: CASQNRDYLNQPQHF. The DNA for the CDR3 is TGTGCCAGCCAAAACCGGGACTACCTTAATCAGCCCCAGCATTTT. V is TRBV28 and J is TRBJ1-5; possible D gene TRBD1, 5 bases. The CDR3 consists of 15 residues. V lost 8 bases, J lost 4 bases, and 18 bases lay in between. In germline, CDR1 is MDHEN, CDR2 SYDVKM.

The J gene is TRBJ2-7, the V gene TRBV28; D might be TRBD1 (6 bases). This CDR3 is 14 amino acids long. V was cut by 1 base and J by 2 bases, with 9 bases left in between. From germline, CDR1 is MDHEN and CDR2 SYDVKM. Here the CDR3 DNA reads TGTGCCAGCAGTTTATTCGGGACAACCTACGAGCAGTACTTC. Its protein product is CASSLFGTTYEQYF. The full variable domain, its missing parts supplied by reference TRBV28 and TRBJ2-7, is DVKVTQSSRYLVKRTGEKVFLECVQDMDHENMFWYRQDPGLGLRLIYFSYDVKMKEKGDIPEGYSVSREKKERFSLILESASTNQTSMYLCASSLFGTTYEQYFGPGTRLTVT.

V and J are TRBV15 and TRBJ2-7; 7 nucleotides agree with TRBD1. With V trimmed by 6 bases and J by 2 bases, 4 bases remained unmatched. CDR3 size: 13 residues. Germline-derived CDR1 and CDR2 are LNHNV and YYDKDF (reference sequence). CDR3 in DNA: TGTGCCACCAGTTTCGACAGGGCCTACGAGCAGTACTTC. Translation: CATSFDRAYEQYF.

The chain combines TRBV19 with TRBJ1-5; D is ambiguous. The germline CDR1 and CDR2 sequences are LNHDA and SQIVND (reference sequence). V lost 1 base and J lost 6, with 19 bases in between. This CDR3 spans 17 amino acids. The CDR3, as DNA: TGTGCCAGTAGTATAGGGGGAGACATCGATGAGGGTCAGCCCCAGCATTTT. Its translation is CASSIGGDIDEGQPQHF.

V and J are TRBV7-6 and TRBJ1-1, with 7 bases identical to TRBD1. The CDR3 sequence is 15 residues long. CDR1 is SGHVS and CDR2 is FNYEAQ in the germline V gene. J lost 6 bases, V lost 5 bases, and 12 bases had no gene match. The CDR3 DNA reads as TGTGCCAGCAGCCCTGGGACAGCTTCAAAAGCTGAAGCTTTCTTT. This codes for CASSPGTASKAEAFF.